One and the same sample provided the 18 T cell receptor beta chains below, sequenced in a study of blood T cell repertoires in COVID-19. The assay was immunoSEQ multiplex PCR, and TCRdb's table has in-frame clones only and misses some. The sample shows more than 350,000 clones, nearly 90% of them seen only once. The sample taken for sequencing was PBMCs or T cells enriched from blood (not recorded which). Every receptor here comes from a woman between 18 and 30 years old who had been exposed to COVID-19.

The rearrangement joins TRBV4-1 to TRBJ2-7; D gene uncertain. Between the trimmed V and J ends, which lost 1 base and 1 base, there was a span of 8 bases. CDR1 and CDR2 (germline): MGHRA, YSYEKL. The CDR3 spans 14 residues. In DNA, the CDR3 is TGCGCCAGCAGCCAAGGTCCCAGTTCCTACGAGCAGTACTTC. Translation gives CASSQGPSSYEQYF.

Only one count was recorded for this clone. CDR3 coding DNA: TGTGCCAGTAGGACCACAGGGGGCGCTAACACCGGGGAGCTGTTTTTT. This codes for CASRTTGGANTGELFF. The chain is built from TRBV19 and TRBJ2-2; 9 bases agree with TRBD1. From germline, CDR1 is LNHDA and CDR2 SQIVND (reference sequence). V was clipped by 6 bases and J by 2 bases; unmatched bases: 7. There are 16 residues in the CDR3.

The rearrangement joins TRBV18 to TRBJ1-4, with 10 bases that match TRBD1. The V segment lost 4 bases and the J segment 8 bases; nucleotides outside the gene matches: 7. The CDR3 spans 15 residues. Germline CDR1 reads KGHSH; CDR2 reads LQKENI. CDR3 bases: TGTGCCAGCTCACTGCCGGGACAGGGGAGAGAAAAACTGTTTTTT. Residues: CASSLPGQGREKLFF.

CDR3 sequence reads: CASSWDRAGEQYF. Here the CDR3 DNA reads TGTGCCAGCAGTTGGGACAGGGCAGGGGAGCAGTACTTC. The V call is TRBV6-5, the J call TRBJ2-7, with TRBD1 identical over 9 bases. The V and J ends lost 4 bases and 7 bases, in that order; junction bases with no gene match: 5. Germline assignment: CDR1 MNHEY and CDR2 SVGAGI. The CDR3 consists of 13 residues.

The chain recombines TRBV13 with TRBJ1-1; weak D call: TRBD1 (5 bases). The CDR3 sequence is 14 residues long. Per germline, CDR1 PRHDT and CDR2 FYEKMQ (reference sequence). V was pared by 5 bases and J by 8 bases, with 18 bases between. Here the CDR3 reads CASSPQDLLAEAFF. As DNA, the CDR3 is TGTGCCAGCAGCCCACAGGATTTACTTGCGGAAGCTTTCTTT.

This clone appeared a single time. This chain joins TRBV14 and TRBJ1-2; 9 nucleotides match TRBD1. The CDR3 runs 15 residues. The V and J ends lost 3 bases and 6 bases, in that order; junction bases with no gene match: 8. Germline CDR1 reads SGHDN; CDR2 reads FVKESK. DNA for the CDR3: TGTGCCAGCAGCCACTGGGGACAGGGAGGAGATGGCTACACCTTC. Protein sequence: CASSHWGQGGDGYTF.

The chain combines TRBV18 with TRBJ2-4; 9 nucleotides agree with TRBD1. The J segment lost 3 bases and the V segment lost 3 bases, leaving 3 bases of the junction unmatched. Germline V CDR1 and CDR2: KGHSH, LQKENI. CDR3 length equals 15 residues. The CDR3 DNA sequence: TGTGCCAGCTCACCGCCGACAGGGGGCAAAAACATTCAGTACTTC. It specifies CASSPPTGGKNIQYF. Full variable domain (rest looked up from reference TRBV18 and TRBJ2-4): NAGVMQNPRHLVRRRGQEARLRCSPMKGHSHVYWYRQLPEEGLKFMVYLQKENIIDESGMPKERFSAEFPKEGPSILRIQQVVRGDSAAYFCASSPPTGGKNIQYFGAGTRLSVL.

This CDR3 is CASSIDTGYYEQYF. Written as DNA, the CDR3 is TGTGCCAGTAGTATAGATACAGGGTACTACGAGCAGTACTTC. The chain uses TRBV19 and TRBJ2-7; weak D call: TRBD1 (6 bases). Deletions cut 0 bases from V and 3 bases from J, with 9 bases between. CDR1 and CDR2 (germline): LNHDA, SQIVND (reference sequence). The CDR3 covers 14 residues.

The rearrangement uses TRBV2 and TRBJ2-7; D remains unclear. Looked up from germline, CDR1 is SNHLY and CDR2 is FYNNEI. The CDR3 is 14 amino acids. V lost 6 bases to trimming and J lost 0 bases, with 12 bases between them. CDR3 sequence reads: CASSDDWSSYEQYF. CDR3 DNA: TGTGCCAGCAGCGATGACTGGAGCTCCTACGAGCAGTACTTC.

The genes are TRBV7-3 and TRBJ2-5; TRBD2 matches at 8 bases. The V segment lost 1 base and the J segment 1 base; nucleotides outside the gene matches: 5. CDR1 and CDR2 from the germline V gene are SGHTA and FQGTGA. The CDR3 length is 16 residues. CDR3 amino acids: CASSLIPAGGQETQYF. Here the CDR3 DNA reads TGTGCCAGCAGCTTAATACCGGCGGGGGGCCAAGAGACCCAGTACTTC.

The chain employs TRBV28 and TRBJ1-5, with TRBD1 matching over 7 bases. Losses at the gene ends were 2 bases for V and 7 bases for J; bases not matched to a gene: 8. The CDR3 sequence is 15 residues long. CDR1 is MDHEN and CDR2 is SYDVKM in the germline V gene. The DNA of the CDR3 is TGTGCCAGCAGTTTAAAAACAGGGGTGGGCCAGCCCCAGCATTTT. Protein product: CASSLKTGVGQPQHF.

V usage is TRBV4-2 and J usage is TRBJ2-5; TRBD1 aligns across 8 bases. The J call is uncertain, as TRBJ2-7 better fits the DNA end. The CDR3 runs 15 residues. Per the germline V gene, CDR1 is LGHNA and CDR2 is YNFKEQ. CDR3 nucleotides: TGTGCCAGCAGCCAGGCCACAGGGGGGTCCTACGAGCAGTACTTC. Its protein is CASSQATGGSYEQYF.

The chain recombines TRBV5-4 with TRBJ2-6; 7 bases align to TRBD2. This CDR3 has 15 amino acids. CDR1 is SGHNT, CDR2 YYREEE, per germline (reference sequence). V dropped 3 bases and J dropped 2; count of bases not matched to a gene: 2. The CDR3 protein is CASSWGGTGANVLTF. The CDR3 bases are TGTGCCAGCAGCTGGGGGGGTACTGGGGCCAACGTCCTGACTTTC.

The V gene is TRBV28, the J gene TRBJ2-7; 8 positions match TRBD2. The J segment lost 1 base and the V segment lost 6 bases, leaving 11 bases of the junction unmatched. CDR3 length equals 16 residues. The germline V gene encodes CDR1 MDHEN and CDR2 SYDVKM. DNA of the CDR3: TGTGCCAGCAGCATGACTCCCGGGACTAGGTCCTACGAGCAGTACTTC. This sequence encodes CASSMTPGTRSYEQYF.

The CDR3 DNA sequence: TGCGCCAGCAGCTTGGCAGGTAGCAATCAGCCCCAGCATTTT. Amino acids: CASSLAGSNQPQHF. The chain carries TRBV5-1 and TRBJ1-5; D is ambiguous. The ends were cut back, 0 bases at V and 0 bases at J, with 4 bases in the middle. Germline V gives CDR1 SGHRS, CDR2 YFSETQ. The CDR3 is made up of 14 amino acids.

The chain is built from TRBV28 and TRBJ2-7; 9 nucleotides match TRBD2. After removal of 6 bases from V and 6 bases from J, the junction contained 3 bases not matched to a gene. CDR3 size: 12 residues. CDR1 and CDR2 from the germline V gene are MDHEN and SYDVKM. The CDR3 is CASRVTSGEQYF. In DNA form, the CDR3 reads TGTGCCAGCAGGGTGACTAGCGGCGAGCAGTACTTC. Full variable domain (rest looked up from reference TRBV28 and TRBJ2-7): DVKVTQSSRYLVKRTGEKVFLECVQDMDHENMFWYRQDPGLGLRLIYFSYDVKMKEKGDIPEGYSVSREKKERFSLILESASTNQTSMYLCASRVTSGEQYFGPGTRLTVT.

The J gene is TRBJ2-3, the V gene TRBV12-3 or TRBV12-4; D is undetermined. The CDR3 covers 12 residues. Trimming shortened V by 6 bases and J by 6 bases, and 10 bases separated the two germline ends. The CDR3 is CASSPSSDTQYF. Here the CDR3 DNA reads TGTGCCAGCAGCCCGAGTTCGGATACGCAGTATTTT.

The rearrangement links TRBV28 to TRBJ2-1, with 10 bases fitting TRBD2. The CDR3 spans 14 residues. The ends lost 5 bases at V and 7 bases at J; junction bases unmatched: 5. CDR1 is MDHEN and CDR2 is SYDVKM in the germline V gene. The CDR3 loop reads CASSLAGVLNEQFF. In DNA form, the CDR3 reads TGTGCCAGCAGTCTAGCGGGAGTACTTAATGAGCAGTTCTTC.